Each of the 27 T cell receptor beta chains below was sequenced from the same sample in a study of identical twins (dated by TCRdb to 2016 to 2017). Libraries were prepared through 5' RACE. Sequenced using an Illumina HiSeq 2000. Using fastp trimming at Q25 and MiXCR clonotype assembly, TCRdb reanalyzed the public sequencing data and kept in-frame beta chains. Rows with one shared CDR3 protein collapse into an entry with the most common genes and DNA. The sample includes about 300,000 distinct CDR3 sequences, with around an eighth observed a single time. The ten largest clones take up just over 7% of the sample. The same sample was also used in a study of yellow fever vaccine responses in identical twins.

Sequenced: CD8+ T cells sorted from blood. The receptors originated from a woman aged 18 to 35 in good health.

In this sample, this clonotype turned up many times. This chain connects TRBV7-9 to TRBJ2-7; D is undetermined. Germline V lookup: CDR1 SEHNR, CDR2 FQNEAQ (reference sequence). V lost 4 bases, J lost 2 bases, and 3 bases lay in between. This CDR3 spans 11 amino acids. The CDR3 nucleotides read TGTGCCAGCAGCTCCACCTACGAGCAGTACTTC. It translates to CASSSTYEQYF.

There are a few counts of this clonotype. The rearrangement uses TRBV4-2 and TRBJ2-1; D tentatively fits TRBD1 or TRBD2 (6 bases each). Trimming pared 1 base from V and 3 bases from J, leaving 10 bases between. Germline V CDR1 and CDR2: LGHNA, YNFKEQ. This CDR3 is built from 15 residues. In DNA, the CDR3 is TGTGCCAGCAGCCAAGCCGGAGGGGGCTACAATGAGCAGTTCTTC. This translates into CASSQAGGGYNEQFF.

This chain connects TRBV12-3 or TRBV12-4 to TRBJ2-1; 8 bases fit TRBD2. Unmatched junction bases numbered 11, after V lost 6 bases and J lost 4 bases. CDR3 length: 16 amino acids. The CDR3: CASSPPGAGAYNEQFF. For the CDR3, the DNA is TGTGCCAGCAGCCCACCTGGAGCGGGGGCTTACAATGAGCAGTTCTTC.

The V and J genes are TRBV2 and TRBJ1-6; perhaps TRBD1 as D (6 bases). Between the trimmed V and J ends, which lost 7 bases and 0 bases, there was a span of 13 bases. Germline assignment: CDR1 SNHLY and CDR2 FYNNEI. This CDR3 contains 16 residues. In nucleotides, the CDR3 is TGTGCCAGCACCGAGGGGGGGATCTCCTATAATTCACCCCTCCACTTT. Translated: CASTEGGISYNSPLHF.

The gene calls are TRBV2 and TRBJ1-1; D not resolved. Germline CDR1 reads SNHLY; CDR2 reads FYNNEI. V lost 6 bases and J lost 1, with 12 bases in between. The CDR3 contains 14 residues. The DNA of the CDR3 is TGTGCCAGCAGAGTCGACGGAAAGAACACTGAAGCTTTCTTT. Encoded protein: CASRVDGKNTEAFF.

This clonotype was seen at least ten times. This chain joins TRBV7-6 and TRBJ1-5; tentative D call: TRBD1 (5 bases). The CDR3 sequence is 13 residues long. Germline CDR1 and CDR2: SGHVS and FNYEAQ. Trimming removed 8 bases at V and 4 bases at J, with 12 bases between. CDR3 region: CASAGTPNQPQHF. CDR3 DNA: TGTGCCAGCGCCGGGACGCCAAATCAGCCCCAGCATTTT.

The chain recombines TRBV6-5 with TRBJ2-3; D remains unclear. With 1 base removed from V and 5 bases from J, the gap between germline ends came to 7 bases. From germline, CDR1 is MNHEY and CDR2 SVGAGI. The CDR3 has 13 amino acids. DNA for the CDR3: TGTGCCAGCAGTTACTTCTTCCGAGATACGCAGTATTTT. This sequence encodes CASSYFFRDTQYF.

This clonotype was detected only a few times. The chain uses TRBV28 and TRBJ2-1, with D possibly matching TRBD2 (5 bases). The CDR3 runs 17 residues. Trimming shortened V by 3 bases and J by 6 bases, and 21 bases separated the two germline ends. Germline V CDR1 and CDR2: MDHEN, SYDVKM. For the CDR3, the DNA is TGTGCCAGCAGTTTGTTCAGTCTGAGGACTCAGCTCAATGAGCAGTTCTTC. Amino acids: CASSLFSLRTQLNEQFF.

The chain couples TRBV28 to TRBJ2-5, with 9 bases lining up with TRBD1. This CDR3 has 16 amino acids. The V gene end was trimmed by 3 bases and the J gene end by 2 bases; junction bases not matched to a gene: 7. CDR1 and CDR2 (germline): MDHEN, SYDVKM. CDR3 protein: CASSFPRQGGQETQYF. In DNA, the CDR3 is TGTGCCAGCAGTTTCCCTAGACAGGGGGGACAAGAGACCCAGTACTTC.

This clonotype appeared a few times. The rearrangement links TRBV15 to TRBJ2-3; a weak D match, TRBD1 (5 bases). The length of the CDR3 is 16 residues. Trimming left V 1 base short and J 2 bases short, with 13 bases between. From germline, CDR1 is LNHNV and CDR2 YYDKDF (reference sequence). The CDR3 sequence is CATSRAVDTSTDTQYF. The CDR3 DNA is TGTGCCACCAGCAGAGCCGTGGACACCTCCACAGATACGCAGTATTTT.

The chain uses TRBV27 and TRBJ1-1; D unclear. Trimming took off 3 bases at V and 1 base at J, with 6 bases between the two ends. CDR3 size: 13 residues. The V gene's germline CDR1 is MNHEY and CDR2 SMNVEV (reference sequence). The DNA for the CDR3 is TGTGCCAGCAGTTTCGTGCGGAACACTGAAGCTTTCTTT. Translation gives CASSFVRNTEAFF.

The chain couples TRBV7-9 to TRBJ2-5; D may be TRBD1 or TRBD2 (5 bases each). The germline V gene encodes CDR1 SEHNR and CDR2 FQNEAQ (reference sequence). With 4 bases removed from V and 4 bases from J, the gap between germline ends came to 13 bases. The length of the CDR3 is 14 residues. As DNA, the CDR3 is TGTGCCAGCAGCTCTGGCAGGGACCCAGAGACCCAGTACTTC. Protein sequence: CASSSGRDPETQYF.

This clonotype turned up a few times. The chain carries TRBV7-9 and TRBJ2-5; no clear D. This CDR3 comprises 13 residues. V was trimmed by 5 bases and J by 5 bases, leaving 12 bases between them. Germline-derived CDR1 and CDR2 are SEHNR and FQNEAQ (reference sequence). CDR3 sequence (DNA): TGTGCCAGCAGCCCCTTTGATAGGGAGACCCAGTACTTC. It is translated as CASSPFDRETQYF. The complete variable domain, with remaining parts taken from reference TRBV7-9 and TRBJ2-5, reads DTGVSQNPRHKITKRGQNVTFRCDPISEHNRLYWYRQTLGQGPEFLTYFQNEAQLEKSRLLSDRFSAERPKGSFSTLEIQRTEQGDSAMYLCASSPFDRETQYFGPGTRLLVL.

This clonotype came up many times. The chain has TRBV7-9 and TRBJ2-5, with unresolved D. Trimming shortened V by 5 bases and J by 1 base, and 2 bases separated the two germline ends. The CDR3 is 11 amino acids. In germline, CDR1 is SEHNR, CDR2 FQNEAQ (reference sequence). The DNA of the CDR3 is TGTGCCAGCAGCGTCCAAGAGACCCAGTACTTC. As protein: CASSVQETQYF.

This clonotype was observed at least ten times. The chain is built from TRBV7-9 and TRBJ1-2, with D uncertain. V lost 4 bases to trimming and J lost 3 bases, with 9 bases between them. The CDR3 extends over 13 amino acids. CDR1 SEHNR and CDR2 FQNEAQ come from the germline V gene (reference sequence). The CDR3 loop reads CASSYLGYYGYTF. CDR3 in DNA: TGTGCCAGCAGCTACCTAGGGTACTATGGCTACACCTTC.

This clonotype was counted a few times. The chain carries TRBV2 and TRBJ1-1; tentatively, D is TRBD1 (5 bases). CDR3 length equals 11 residues. In germline, CDR1 is SNHLY, CDR2 FYNNEI. Trimming pared 8 bases from V and 1 base from J, leaving 5 bases between. This chain's CDR3 is CASQGNTEAFF. Here the CDR3 DNA reads TGTGCCAGCCAGGGGAACACTGAAGCTTTCTTT.

The table lists this clonotype with a few counts. Germline is not matched at one junction end, which may reflect a read error. The V gene is TRBV11-2, the J gene TRBJ2-2; D possibly matches TRBD1 or TRBD2 (5 bases each). The CDR3 is 17 amino acids. Germline CDR1 SGHAT, CDR2 FQNNGV. The CDR3 loop reads CASSLDVMGVETGELFF. In DNA form, the CDR3 reads TGTGCCAGCAGCCTAGACGTCATGGGGGTAGAAACCGGGGAGCTGTTTTTT.

On this clonotype itself: The junction departs from germline at one end; a sequencing error may be responsible. V gene TRBV28 combines with J gene TRBJ2-7; D ambiguous. The CDR3 extends over 14 amino acids. The germline CDR1 and CDR2 sequences are MDHEN and SYDVKM. The DNA for the CDR3 is TGTGCCACCTCATCCAGTTCCGGTAGGAACGAGCTGTACTTC. This encodes CATSSSSGRNELYF.

The rearrangement uses TRBV14 and TRBJ2-2; possibly TRBD1 for D (5 bases). Deletions cut 7 bases from V and 5 bases from J, with 11 bases between. This CDR3 has 13 amino acids. Germline V gene data show CDR1 as SGHDN and CDR2 as FVKESK. This CDR3 is CASNQQGTGELFF. DNA of the CDR3: TGTGCCAGCAACCAGCAGGGTACCGGGGAGCTGTTTTTT.

At least ten counts were recorded for this clonotype. The J gene is TRBJ2-2, the V gene TRBV4-2; a possible D gene is TRBD2 (5 bases). V lost 1 base to trimming and J lost 9 bases, with 9 bases between them. The CDR3 totals 13 residues. Germline lookup yields CDR1 LGHNA and CDR2 YNFKEQ. DNA for the CDR3: TGTGCCAGCAGCCAAGGGAGGCTTCGGGAGCTGTTTTTT. Encoded protein: CASSQGRLRELFF.

The rearrangement uses TRBV10-2 and TRBJ1-2; no firm D call. Germline V gene sequence: CDR1 WSHSY, CDR2 SAAADI. The CDR3 runs to 12 residues. Trimming took 1 base from V and 2 from J, leaving 2 bases between them. As DNA, the CDR3 is TGCGCCAGCAGTGAGTTGAACTATGGCTACACCTTC. This translates into CASSELNYGYTF.

This clonotype was counted at least ten times. The CDR3 sequence is CSVVRGNTGELFF. CDR3 coding DNA: TGCAGCGTTGTAAGGGGAAACACCGGGGAGCTGTTTTTT. The rearrangement links TRBV29-1 to TRBJ2-2, with D possibly matching TRBD1 (5 bases). Germline assignment: CDR1 SQVTM and CDR2 ANQGSEA. Trimming took off 4 bases at V and 2 bases at J, with 8 bases between the two ends. This CDR3 spans 13 amino acids.

This clonotype was picked up a small number of times. The V call is TRBV7-9, the J call TRBJ1-1, with 7 bases lining up with TRBD1. CDR1 is SEHNR and CDR2 is FQNEAQ in the germline V gene (reference sequence). Trimming at V came to 5 bases and at J to 5 bases, leaving 11 bases not matched to a gene. The CDR3 has 15 amino acids. DNA of the CDR3: TGTGCCAGCAGCCCCCCGGAACAGGGGATTACTGAAGCTTTCTTT. Protein sequence: CASSPPEQGITEAFF.

Written as DNA, the CDR3 is TGTGCCAGCAGCTTAAGGGTGGGGACCAGCTCCTACAATGAGCAGTTCTTC. This encodes CASSLRVGTSSYNEQFF. The chain couples TRBV7-2 to TRBJ2-1, with D perhaps given as TRBD1 or TRBD2 (5 bases each). The CDR3 totals 17 residues. CDR1 and CDR2 (germline): SGHTA, FQGNSA. V was shortened by 2 bases and J by 0 bases, with 14 bases between the two germline ends.

The sample holds a few counts of this clonotype. This chain connects TRBV12-3 or TRBV12-4 to TRBJ2-7; 7 positions match TRBD1. This CDR3 has 15 residues. V shed 1 base, J shed 0 bases, and the junction held 3 bases outside the gene matches. CDR3 sequence: CASSLEDRNSYEQYF. The CDR3, as DNA: TGTGCCAGCAGTTTAGAGGACAGGAACTCCTACGAGCAGTACTTC.

This sequence joins TRBV11-2 and TRBJ1-6, with D possibly being TRBD1 (6 bases). CDR1 and CDR2 (germline): SGHAT, FQNNGV. This CDR3 spans 16 amino acids. Trimming took 1 base from V and 9 from J, leaving 16 bases between them. The CDR3 loop is CASSLGGTPSGSPLHF. The CDR3 bases are TGTGCCAGCAGCTTAGGGGGGACACCGTCTGGTTCACCCCTCCACTTT.

This clonotype appeared a few times. The chain links TRBV9 to TRBJ2-1, with TRBD2 matching over 11 bases. The CDR3 sequence is 16 residues long. The V and J ends lost 4 bases and 6 bases, in that order; junction bases with no gene match: 9. Germline loops: CDR1 SGDLS, CDR2 YYNGEE. CDR3 in amino acids: CASSPRLAGGSNEQFF. The CDR3 DNA reads as TGTGCCAGCAGCCCCCGTCTAGCGGGGGGAAGCAATGAGCAGTTCTTC.